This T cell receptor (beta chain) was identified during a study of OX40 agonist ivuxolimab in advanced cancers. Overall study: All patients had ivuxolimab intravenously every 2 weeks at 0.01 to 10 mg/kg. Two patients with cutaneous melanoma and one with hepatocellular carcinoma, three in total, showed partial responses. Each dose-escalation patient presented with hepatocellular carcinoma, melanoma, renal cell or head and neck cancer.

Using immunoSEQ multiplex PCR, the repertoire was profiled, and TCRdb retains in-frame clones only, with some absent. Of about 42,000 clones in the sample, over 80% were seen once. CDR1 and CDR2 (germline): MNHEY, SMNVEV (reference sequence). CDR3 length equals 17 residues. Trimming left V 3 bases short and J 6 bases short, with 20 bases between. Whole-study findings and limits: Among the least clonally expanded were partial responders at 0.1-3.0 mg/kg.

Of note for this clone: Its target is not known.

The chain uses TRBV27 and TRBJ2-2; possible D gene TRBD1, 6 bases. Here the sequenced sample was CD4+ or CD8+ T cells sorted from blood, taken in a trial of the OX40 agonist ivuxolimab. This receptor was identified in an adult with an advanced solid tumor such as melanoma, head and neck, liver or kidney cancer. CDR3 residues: CASSFRDITPYAGELFF. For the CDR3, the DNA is TGTGCCAGCAGTTTCCGGGACATCACTCCTTACGCCGGGGAGCTGTTTTTT.